The entry that follows covers one T cell receptor (beta chain) sequence. This sample was taken from a study of blood T cell repertoires in COVID-19. Background on the study: Spain, Italy and the United States supplied samples that represented acute and convalescent COVID-19. T cells, B-cell-depleted T cells, or PBMCs provided the cDNA or gDNA that served as material.

Original methodology: Reference gene primers were amplified, and this amplification served to estimate nucleated cell counts. Generated by immunoSEQ multiplex PCR, the TCRdb table keeps only in-frame clones and is missing some. V, J and clone size reflect that table, while D and trimming were determined from the DNA. The sample contains 110,000 to 150,000 clones, 70% to 90% of which appear only once. CDR1 is ENHRY and CDR2 is SYGVKD in the germline V gene. The CDR3 is 16 amino acids. Sequenced: peripheral blood. The chain couples TRBV10-3 to TRBJ2-7; D unclear. This clonotype originated in a woman aged 60-70 years with acute or convalescent COVID-19. Here the CDR3 DNA reads TGTGCAATTACCGGGTCTGCCCTCCCTGAAACCTACGAGCAGTACTTC. Encoded protein: CAITGSALPETYEQYF.